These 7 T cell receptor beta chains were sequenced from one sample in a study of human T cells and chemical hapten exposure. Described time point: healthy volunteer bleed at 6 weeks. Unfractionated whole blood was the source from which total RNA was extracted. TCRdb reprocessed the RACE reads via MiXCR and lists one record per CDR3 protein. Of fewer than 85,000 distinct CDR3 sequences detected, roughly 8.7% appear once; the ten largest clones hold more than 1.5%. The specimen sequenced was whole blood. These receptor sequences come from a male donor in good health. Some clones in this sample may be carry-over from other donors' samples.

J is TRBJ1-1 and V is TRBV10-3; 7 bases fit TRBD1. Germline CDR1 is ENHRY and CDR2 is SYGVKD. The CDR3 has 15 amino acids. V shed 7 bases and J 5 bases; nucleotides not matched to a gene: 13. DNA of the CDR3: TGTGCCATCATGGACGGGAGACAGGGCTGGACTGAAGCTTTCTTT. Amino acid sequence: CAIMDGRQGWTEAFF.

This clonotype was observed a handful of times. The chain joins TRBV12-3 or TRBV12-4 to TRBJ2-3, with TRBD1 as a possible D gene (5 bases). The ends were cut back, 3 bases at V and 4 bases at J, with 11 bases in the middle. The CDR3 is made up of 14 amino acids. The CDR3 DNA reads TGTGCCAGCAGTTTTCTCCAGGGCGCAGATACGCAGTATTTT. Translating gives CASSFLQGADTQYF.

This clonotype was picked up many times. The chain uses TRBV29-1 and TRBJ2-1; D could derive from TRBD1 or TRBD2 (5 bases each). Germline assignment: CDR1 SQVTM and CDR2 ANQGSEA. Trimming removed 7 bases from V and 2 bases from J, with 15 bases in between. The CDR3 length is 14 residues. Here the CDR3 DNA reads TGCAGCGATCGACCCCTGGGGGCCTACAATGAGCAGTTCTTC. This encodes CSDRPLGAYNEQFF.

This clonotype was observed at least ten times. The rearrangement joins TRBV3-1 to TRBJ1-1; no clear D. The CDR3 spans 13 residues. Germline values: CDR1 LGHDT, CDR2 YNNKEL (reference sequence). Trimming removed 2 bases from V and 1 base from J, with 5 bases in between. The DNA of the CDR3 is TGTGCCAGCAGCCAAAAGAGGAACACTGAAGCTTTCTTT. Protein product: CASSQKRNTEAFF.

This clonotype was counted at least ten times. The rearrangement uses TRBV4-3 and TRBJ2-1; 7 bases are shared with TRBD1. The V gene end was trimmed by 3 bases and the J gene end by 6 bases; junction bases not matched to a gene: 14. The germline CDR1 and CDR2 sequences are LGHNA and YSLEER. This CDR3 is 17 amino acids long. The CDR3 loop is CASSQYPTGDLGNEQFF. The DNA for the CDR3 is TGCGCCAGCAGCCAGTACCCAACAGGGGATTTAGGCAATGAGCAGTTCTTC.

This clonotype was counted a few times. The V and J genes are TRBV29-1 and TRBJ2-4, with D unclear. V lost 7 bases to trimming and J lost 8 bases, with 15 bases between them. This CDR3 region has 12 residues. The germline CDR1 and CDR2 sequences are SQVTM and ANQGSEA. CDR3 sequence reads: CSGLTVDYIQYF. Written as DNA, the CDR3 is TGCAGCGGCCTGACGGTCGACTACATTCAGTACTTC. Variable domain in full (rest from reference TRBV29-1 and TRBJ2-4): SAVISQKPSRDICQRGTSLTIQCQVDSQVTMMFWYRQQPGQSLTLIATANQGSEATYESGFVIDKFPISRPNLTFSTLTVSNMSPEDSSIYLCSGLTVDYIQYFGAGTRLSVL.

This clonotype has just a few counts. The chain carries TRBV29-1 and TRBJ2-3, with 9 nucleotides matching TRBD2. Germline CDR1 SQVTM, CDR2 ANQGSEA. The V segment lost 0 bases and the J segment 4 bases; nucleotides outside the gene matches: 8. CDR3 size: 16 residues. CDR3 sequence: CSVEEARTSEADTQYF. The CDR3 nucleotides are TGCAGCGTTGAAGAAGCCCGGACTAGCGAGGCAGATACGCAGTATTTT.